This passage covers 23 T cell receptor beta chains from one sample sequenced in a study of blood T cells in healthy people across ages. For the second PCR, which ran for roughly 6 to 12 cycles, a sample-barcoded 5' primer and a J-beta primer mix were used. A single record per CDR3 protein comes from TCRdb applying MiXCR to the 5' RACE reads. The table includes over 600,000 distinct CDR3 sequences, about half detected once. Sequenced: blood. These receptors originate from an elderly man in good health.

This chain uses TRBV4-1 with TRBJ1-4; a weak D match, TRBD1 (5 bases). The CDR3 runs 17 residues. The germline CDR1 and CDR2 sequences are MGHRA and YSYEKL. Trimming took 5 bases from V and 1 from J, leaving 17 bases between them. CDR3 sequence (DNA): TGCGCCAGCAGCTCGGGGACGCCTCCGGTAACTAATGAAAAACTGTTTTTT. Translated, it gives CASSSGTPPVTNEKLFF.

The chain has TRBV6-2 or TRBV6-3 and TRBJ2-1, with 9 bases matching TRBD2. The junction had 12 bases not matched to a gene; V was cut back by 5 bases and J by 4 bases. The CDR3 is made up of 17 amino acids. Germline values: CDR1 MNHEY, CDR2 SVGEGT. The CDR3 is CASSPGRLTSGYNEQFF. The CDR3 DNA is TGTGCCAGCAGTCCGGGACGGCTGACTAGCGGATACAATGAGCAGTTCTTC.

This clonotype was seen more than once but under ten times. V gene TRBV29-1 combines with J gene TRBJ1-2; 7 positions agree with TRBD1. Germline trimming cut 2 bases from V and 4 bases from J; bases unmatched to any gene: 1. Germline V gene sequence: CDR1 SQVTM, CDR2 ANQGSEA. CDR3 size: 12 residues. The CDR3 region is CSVEQGVYGYTF. CDR3 coding DNA: TGCAGCGTTGAACAGGGGGTCTATGGCTACACCTTC.

This chain joins TRBV20-1 and TRBJ1-1; no firm D call. Trimming took 0 bases from V and 5 from J, leaving 13 bases between them. Germline V gene lookup returns CDR1 DFQATT and CDR2 SNEGSKA (reference sequence). The length of the CDR3 is 14 residues. The CDR3 spells CSARDRGKETEAFF. CDR3 coding DNA: TGCAGTGCTAGAGATCGGGGTAAGGAGACTGAAGCTTTCTTT.

The chain combines TRBV28 with TRBJ1-1; 9 bases map to TRBD1. There are 16 residues in the CDR3. CDR1 is MDHEN and CDR2 is SYDVKM in the germline V gene. With V trimmed by 4 bases and J by 1 base, 7 bases remained unmatched. CDR3 nucleotides: TGTGCCAGCAGTTCGGGGACAGGGTTTGGGAACACTGAAGCTTTCTTT. Protein sequence: CASSSGTGFGNTEAFF.

The J gene is TRBJ2-5, the V gene TRBV14; possibly TRBD2 for D (5 bases). The CDR3 is made up of 15 amino acids. Germline values: CDR1 SGHDN, CDR2 FVKESK. Trimming shortened V by 1 base and J by 11 bases, and 20 bases separated the two germline ends. The CDR3 loop is CASSQALGVSWEQYF. The DNA for the CDR3 is TGTGCCAGCAGCCAAGCCCTCGGGGTGTCTTGGGAGCAGTACTTC. The entire variable domain, with the rest obtained from reference TRBV14 and TRBJ2-5, is as follows: EAGVTQFPSHSVIEKGQTVTLRCDPISGHDNLYWYRRVMGKEIKFLLHFVKESKQDESGMPNNRFLAERTGGTYSTLKVQPAELEDSGVYFCASSQALGVSWEQYFGPGTRLLVL.

The sample holds a few counts of this clonotype. One end of the junction is discordant with germline, which a read error may explain. The chain's CDR3 is CSVGAGGFTYEQYF. CDR3 nucleotide sequence: TGCAGCGTTGGGGCGGGAGGGTTTACCTACGAGCAGTACTTT. The V and J genes are TRBV29-1 and TRBJ2-5, with 9 bases fitting TRBD2. This CDR3 is 14 amino acids long. Germline loops: CDR1 SQVTM, CDR2 ANQGSEA.

This clonotype came up many times. The chain employs TRBV7-3 and TRBJ2-3, with 12 positions matching TRBD2. The V and J ends lost 5 bases and 0 bases, in that order; junction bases with no gene match: 3. The CDR3 extends over 16 amino acids. Germline CDR1 SGHTA, CDR2 FQGTGA. CDR3 region: CASSPGTSGSTDTQYF. In nucleotides, the CDR3 is TGTGCCAGCAGCCCTGGGACTAGCGGGAGCACAGATACGCAGTATTTT.

This sequence joins TRBV4-2 and TRBJ2-5; 13 nucleotides agree with TRBD2. V shed 4 bases, J shed 11 bases, and the junction held 16 bases outside the gene matches. The germline V gene encodes CDR1 LGHNA and CDR2 YNFKEQ. The CDR3 contains 17 residues. The DNA for the CDR3 is TGTGCCAGCAGCCCCTTGACTAGCGGGAGGAAACCTAATGAGCAGTACTTC. Amino acids: CASSPLTSGRKPNEQYF.

Concerning this clonotype itself: A single base separates this from a much larger clone, so it may be a read error. The rearrangement uses TRBV5-1 and TRBJ2-7; 7 bases align to TRBD1. Germline assignment: CDR1 SGHRS and CDR2 YFSETQ. This CDR3 is built from 14 residues. This CDR3 reads CTSAAKTGQDEQYF. The CDR3 region has the DNA TGCACCAGCGCAGCAAAGACAGGGCAGGACGAGCAGTACTTC.

V usage is TRBV6-1 and J usage is TRBJ2-5; D gene unclear. The closer fit of TRBJ2-4 to the DNA end suggests the J call may be wrong. Looked up from germline, CDR1 is MNHNS and CDR2 is SASEGT. CDR3 length: 13 residues. CDR3 nucleotides: TGTGCCAGCAGTGAAGCGCCCAAAAACATTCAGTACTTC. Translated: CASSEAPKNIQYF.

The rearrangement joins TRBV7-2 to TRBJ1-5; TRBD1 matches 7 bases. This CDR3 contains 14 residues. The germline V gene encodes CDR1 SGHTA and CDR2 FQGNSA. J was trimmed by 4 bases and V by 5 bases; bases with no gene match: 5. CDR3 bases: TGTGCCAGCAGCACCCAGGGGGGTAATCAGCCCCAGCATTTT. This sequence encodes CASSTQGGNQPQHF.

The J gene is TRBJ1-2, the V gene TRBV28, with no clear D. V lost 4 bases to trimming and J lost 8 bases, with 11 bases between them. The CDR3 sequence is 12 residues long. Germline V lookup: CDR1 MDHEN, CDR2 SYDVKM. CDR3 loop: CASSYSHGGYTF. In DNA form, the CDR3 reads TGTGCCAGCAGTTATTCCCACGGGGGCTACACCTTC.

This clonotype was observed a few times. V is TRBV7-2 and J is TRBJ1-1, with D uncertain. The CDR3 loop spans 14 amino acids. V dropped 5 bases and J dropped 4 bases, with 14 bases sitting between them. Germline CDR1 is SGHTA and CDR2 is FQGNSA. The CDR3 DNA follows: TGTGCCAGCAGCCGAACAATGGGTACCACTGAAGCTTTCTTT. Residues: CASSRTMGTTEAFF.

About this clonotype: The final CDR3 position lacks the conserved phenylalanine or tryptophan, pointing to a likely read error. The DNA is omitted, as the CDR3 cannot be located on it reliably, and the CDR3 follows TCRdb's listing. The J gene is TRBJ2-3, the V gene TRBV4-2; no DNA check was done on the table's D call, TRBD2. The length of the CDR3 is 14 amino acids, counting both ends. Per germline, CDR1 LGHNA and CDR2 YNFKEQ. The CDR3 loop reads CASSHRLAEDTQNL.

V and J are TRBV6-5 and TRBJ1-2, with D unresolved. The CDR3 spans 15 residues. The V gene lost 0 bases and the J gene lost 3 bases, with 11 bases spanning the gap. The V gene's germline CDR1 is MNHEY and CDR2 SVGAGI. The CDR3 DNA reads as TGTGCCAGCAGTTACTCGAGACTGACCCACTATGGCTACACCTTC. Residues: CASSYSRLTHYGYTF.

The chain recombines TRBV7-2 with TRBJ2-2; no definite D call. Germline V CDR1 and CDR2: SGHTA, FQGNSA. Deletions cut 7 bases from V and 0 bases from J, with 9 bases between. This CDR3 has 14 amino acids. CDR3 residues: CASNNGANTGELFF. Written as DNA, the CDR3 is TGTGCCAGCAACAATGGGGCGAACACCGGGGAGCTGTTTTTT.

This clonotype was seen a few times. The rearrangement joins TRBV7-9 to TRBJ2-1; D perhaps matches TRBD2 (5 bases). The germline V and J ends were trimmed by 2 bases and 8 bases, with 16 bases remaining between them. The CDR3 is 15 residues long. Germline V gene data show CDR1 as SEHNR and CDR2 as FQNEAQ (reference sequence). Here the CDR3 DNA reads TGTGCCAGCAGCTTACTCGTGGGAGTTAGCTATGAGCAGTTCTTC. This encodes CASSLLVGVSYEQFF. The full variable domain, in which reference TRBV7-9 and TRBJ2-1 provide the parts outside the CDR3, is DTGVSQNPRHKITKRGQNVTFRCDPISEHNRLYWYRQTLGQGPEFLTYFQNEAQLEKSRLLSDRFSAERPKGSFSTLEIQRTEQGDSAMYLCASSLLVGVSYEQFFGPGTRLTVL.

This clonotype was seen a few times. The chain recombines TRBV5-5 with TRBJ2-5; D might be TRBD2 (6 bases). The CDR3 covers 15 residues. The V and J ends lost 0 bases and 6 bases respectively, with 15 bases between them. Germline CDR1 reads SGHKS; CDR2 reads YYEKEE (reference sequence). CDR3 protein: CASSLDGGEVKTQYF. CDR3 in DNA: TGTGCCAGCAGCTTGGATGGCGGGGAGGTAAAGACCCAGTACTTC.

At least ten counts were recorded for this clonotype. The chain has TRBV29-1 and TRBJ2-1; maybe TRBD2 (6 bases). Trimming pared 7 bases from V and 8 bases from J, leaving 12 bases between. The germline gives CDR1 SQVTM, CDR2 ANQGSEA. This CDR3 contains 11 residues. This CDR3 is CSGRAGDEQFF. CDR3 sequence (DNA): TGCAGCGGGAGGGCCGGGGATGAGCAGTTCTTC.

This sequence joins TRBV7-2 and TRBJ2-5, with 8 positions matching TRBD1. Germline V lookup: CDR1 SGHTA, CDR2 FQGNSA. Germline trimming cut 1 base from V and 6 bases from J; bases unmatched to any gene: 10. The CDR3 runs to 16 residues. Written as DNA, the CDR3 is TGTGCCAGCAGCTTAGAGGCAGGGGGCGTTGTACAGACCCAGTACTTC. This codes for CASSLEAGGVVQTQYF.

This sequence joins TRBV12-3 or TRBV12-4 and TRBJ1-2; unclear D gene. Trimming removed 10 bases at V and 5 bases at J, with 11 bases between. This CDR3 comprises 11 residues. This CDR3 reads CATNLRYGYTF. The CDR3 nucleotides read TGTGCCACCAACTTGAGGTATGGCTACACCTTC.

J is TRBJ2-7 and V is TRBV5-6; no definite D call. The V end was cut by 3 bases, the J end by 0 bases, with 16 bases between. The germline gives CDR1 SGHDT, CDR2 YYEEEE. This CDR3 spans 16 amino acids. The CDR3 reads CASSSLGIETSYEQYF. In DNA, the CDR3 is TGTGCCAGCAGCTCCTTGGGAATAGAGACCTCCTACGAGCAGTACTTC. Supplemented by reference TRBV5-6 and TRBJ2-7, the full variable domain reads DAGVTQSPTHLIKTRGQQVTLRCSPKSGHDTVSWYQQALGQGPQFIFQYYEEEERQRGNFPDRFSGHQFPNYSSELNVNALLLGDSALYLCASSSLGIETSYEQYFGPGTRLTVT.